A single sample gave rise to the 18 T cell receptor beta chains below, sequenced in a study of beta chain features in type 1 diabetes. Whole-study results and caveats: People with Type 1 diabetes carried modestly yet significantly shorter TCRB CDR3s in all four CD4+ subsets.

Sequencing targeted expressed TCRB transcripts, as all isolated RNA had been reverse transcribed. Assay used: immunoSEQ multiplex PCR; TCRdb lists only in-frame clones, some missing. This table holds 300,000 to 350,000 clones, approximately 12% found once. Their cognate antigens are unknown. Sequenced input: naive CD4+ T cells from blood. These receptors were collected from a woman in her late teens or twenties with type 1 diabetes.

This rearrangement joins TRBV7-9 to TRBJ1-2, with D hard to call. The CDR3 is 15 residues long. The V gene's germline CDR1 is SEHNR and CDR2 FQNEAQ (reference sequence). V lost 3 bases to trimming and J lost 2 bases, with 13 bases between them. The CDR3 nucleotides are TGTGCCAGCAGCTTCCCCGTGGCAGGAAACTATGGCTACACCTTC. This encodes CASSFPVAGNYGYTF.

This clone was observed a handful of times. V gene TRBV9 combines with J gene TRBJ2-1; 9 bases map to TRBD1. Unmatched junction bases numbered 3, after V lost 3 bases and J lost 2 bases. The germline V gene encodes CDR1 SGDLS and CDR2 YYNGEE. The CDR3 covers 15 residues. The CDR3 loop reads CASSGGQGTYNEQFF. The DNA of the CDR3 is TGTGCCAGCAGCGGCGGACAGGGGACCTACAATGAGCAGTTCTTC. Complete variable domain (other parts from reference TRBV9 and TRBJ2-1): DSGVTQTPKHLITATGQRVTLRCSPRSGDLSVYWYQQSLDQGLQFLIQYYNGEERAKGNILERFSAQQFPDLHSELNLSSLELGDSALYFCASSGGQGTYNEQFFGPGTRLTVL.

This clone was observed a few times. This chain joins TRBV9 and TRBJ1-2, with D possibly TRBD1 on 6 matching bases. CDR1 and CDR2 from the germline V gene are SGDLS and YYNGEE. The CDR3 is made up of 14 amino acids. Trimming shortened V by 0 bases and J by 4 bases, and 10 bases separated the two germline ends. The CDR3 loop reads CASSVEDSSYGYTF. CDR3 DNA: TGTGCCAGCAGCGTAGAGGACAGTTCCTATGGCTACACCTTC.

The chain recombines TRBV2 with TRBJ1-5, with TRBD1 identical over 7 bases. This CDR3 comprises 14 residues. Germline assignment: CDR1 SNHLY and CDR2 FYNNEI. The V segment lost 5 bases and the J segment 3 bases; nucleotides outside the gene matches: 4. In nucleotides, the CDR3 is TGTGCCAGCAGTCTACAGGGGATCAATCAGCCCCAGCATTTT. Amino acid sequence: CASSLQGINQPQHF.

The chain uses TRBV2 and TRBJ2-1, with a possible D match to TRBD1 (6 bases). Germline CDR1 reads SNHLY; CDR2 reads FYNNEI. The CDR3 runs to 16 residues. V was pared by 5 bases and J by 6 bases, with 20 bases between. The CDR3 sequence is CASSPLGATGSNEQFF. The CDR3 region has the DNA TGTGCCAGCAGTCCACTAGGGGCCACAGGGAGCAATGAGCAGTTCTTC. The variable domain in full, completed from reference TRBV2 and TRBJ2-1, reads EPEVTQTPSHQVTQMGQEVILRCVPISNHLYFYWYRQILGQKVEFLVSFYNNEISEKSEIFDDQFSVERPDGSNFTLKIRSTKLEDSAMYFCASSPLGATGSNEQFFGPGTRLTVL.

Only a few counts were recorded for this clone. The rearrangement joins TRBV5-1 to TRBJ1-5; a weak D match, TRBD1 (6 bases). CDR1 is SGHRS, CDR2 YFSETQ, per germline. CDR3 length equals 15 residues. Trimming removed 1 base at V and 2 bases at J, with 10 bases between. Here the CDR3 reads CASSLIPGGNQPQHF. CDR3 coding DNA: TGCGCCAGCAGCTTGATACCAGGGGGCAATCAGCCCCAGCATTTT.

The chain is built from TRBV9 and TRBJ1-2; no definite D call. The germline V and J ends were trimmed by 4 bases and 4 bases, with 14 bases remaining between them. Germline CDR1 and CDR2: SGDLS and YYNGEE. This CDR3 has 14 amino acids. Here the CDR3 reads CASSLRSGGYGYTF. CDR3 nucleotide sequence: TGTGCCAGCAGCCTCCGGAGTGGCGGCTATGGCTACACCTTC.

V usage is TRBV28 and J usage is TRBJ2-3, with 11 bases matching TRBD2. In germline, CDR1 is MDHEN, CDR2 SYDVKM. The length of the CDR3 is 14 residues. Trimming at V came to 7 bases and at J to 6 bases, leaving 6 bases not matched to a gene. This CDR3 reads CASTKLAGVDTQYF. DNA for the CDR3: TGTGCCAGCACTAAACTAGCGGGAGTGGATACGCAGTATTTT.

V gene TRBV30 combines with J gene TRBJ1-3; D might be TRBD1 (5 bases). This CDR3 is 15 amino acids long. Germline-derived CDR1 and CDR2 are GTSNPN and SVGIG (reference sequence). Trimming took 2 bases from V and 3 from J, leaving 14 bases between them. CDR3 bases: TGTGCCTGGAGTCTCTCGCGGGGACTTGGAAACACCATATATTTT. Its translation is CAWSLSRGLGNTIYF.

This clone was recorded a few times. The chain uses TRBV7-2 and TRBJ2-3; 8 bases match TRBD1. The CDR3 loop spans 14 amino acids. Germline trimming cut 4 bases from V and 3 bases from J; bases unmatched to any gene: 3. Germline V gene data show CDR1 as SGHTA and CDR2 as FQGNSA. CDR3 sequence: CASSSRGRTDTQYF. The CDR3 DNA reads TGTGCCAGCAGCTCCAGGGGGCGTACAGATACGCAGTATTTT.

The rearrangement uses TRBV10-3 and TRBJ2-7, with TRBD1 identical over 7 bases. This CDR3 contains 13 residues. Germline V lookup: CDR1 ENHRY, CDR2 SYGVKD. The ends lost 6 bases at V and 3 bases at J; junction bases unmatched: 5. The CDR3 coding sequence is TGTGCCATCAGGGAGGACAGGAGCTACGAGCAGTACTTC. Its translation is CAIREDRSYEQYF.

The chain is built from TRBV4-1 and TRBJ1-2; D gene ambiguous. The V gene lost 3 bases and the J gene lost 4 bases, with 18 bases spanning the gap. Germline V gene data show CDR1 as MGHRA and CDR2 as YSYEKL. The CDR3 is 16 amino acids. This CDR3 reads CASSQPKARVAYGYTF. Written as DNA, the CDR3 is TGCGCCAGCAGCCAGCCCAAAGCTCGGGTGGCCTATGGCTACACCTTC.

The V and J genes are TRBV6-5 and TRBJ2-1, with 9 bases aligning to TRBD1. CDR3 length: 13 residues. V shed 4 bases, J shed 8 bases, and the junction held 3 bases outside the gene matches. CDR1 MNHEY and CDR2 SVGAGI come from the germline V gene. CDR3 sequence (DNA): TGTGCCAGCAGTTCCTACAGGGGGCATGAGCAGTTCTTC. It is translated as CASSSYRGHEQFF.

This clone was picked up a small number of times. This chain joins TRBV5-4 and TRBJ1-5; D perhaps matches TRBD1 (5 bases). This CDR3 is 13 amino acids long. The germline CDR1 and CDR2 sequences are SGHNT and YYREEE (reference sequence). Trimming cost V 4 bases and J 4 bases, with 9 bases left between them. This chain's CDR3 is CASSREGNQPQHF. The CDR3 DNA sequence: TGTGCCAGCAGCCGGGAGGGGAATCAGCCCCAGCATTTT. The variable domain in full, completed from reference TRBV5-4 and TRBJ1-5, reads ETGVTQSPTHLIKTRGQQVTLRCSSQSGHNTVSWYQQALGQGPQFIFQYYREEENGRGNFPPRFSGLQFPNYSSELNVNALELDDSALYLCASSREGNQPQHFGDGTRLSIL.

This clone was detected a few times. This specimen includes other DNA sequences encoding the same CDR3. The CDR3 region is CAWSRTEAFF. The CDR3 region has the DNA TGTGCCTGGAGCAGGACTGAAGCTTTCTTT. The rearrangement links TRBV30 to TRBJ1-1; D is ambiguous. The ends were cut back, 3 bases at V and 5 bases at J, with 4 bases in the middle. Germline lookup yields CDR1 GTSNPN and CDR2 SVGIG (reference sequence). The CDR3 loop spans 10 amino acids. Combining the CDR3 with reference TRBV30 and TRBJ1-1 gives the whole variable domain SQTIHQWPATLVQPVGSPLSLECTVEGTSNPNLYWYRQAAGRGLQLLFYSVGIGQISSEVPQNLSASRPQDRQFILSSKKLLLSDSGFYLCAWSRTEAFFGQGTRLTVV.

CDR3 in DNA: TGTGCCAGCAGTTTTCGCGGGAGCTCCTACAATGAGCAGTTCTTC. Translation: CASSFRGSSYNEQFF. The rearrangement links TRBV28 to TRBJ2-1; 7 positions agree with TRBD2. The V gene's germline CDR1 is MDHEN and CDR2 SYDVKM. The CDR3 is 15 amino acids. Losses at the gene ends were 3 bases for V and 0 bases for J; bases not matched to a gene: 2.

In its sample, this clone was seen a few times. The V gene is TRBV10-3, the J gene TRBJ2-7; 10 bases are shared with TRBD1. V lost 11 bases to trimming and J lost 6 bases; unmatched junction nucleotides: 13. The length of the CDR3 is 14 residues. Germline CDR1 reads ENHRY; CDR2 reads SYGVKD. CDR3 DNA sequence: TGTGCCGCCAAACCGGGGACAGGGGTGAGCGAGCAGTACTTC. Encoded protein: CAAKPGTGVSEQYF.

This clone occurred a few times. The chain uses TRBV7-9 and TRBJ2-1; TRBD2 agrees at 9 bases. V shed 4 bases and J 15 bases; nucleotides not matched to a gene: 10. The germline V gene encodes CDR1 SEHNR and CDR2 FQNEAQ (reference sequence). This CDR3 contains 13 residues. The CDR3 DNA follows: TGTGCCAGCAGCTCGGCCTCTAGCGGGATGTGGTTCTTC. This translates into CASSSASSGMWFF. Variable domain in full (rest from reference TRBV7-9 and TRBJ2-1): DTGVSQNPRHKITKRGQNVTFRCDPISEHNRLYWYRQTLGQGPEFLTYFQNEAQLEKSRLLSDRFSAERPKGSFSTLEIQRTEQGDSAMYLCASSSASSGMWFFGPGTRLTVL.